A single sample gave rise to the 7 T cell receptor beta chains below, sequenced in a study of somatic mutations in cytotoxic T cells in rheumatoid arthritis. The table came from immunoSEQ multiplex PCR; TCRdb's copy has only in-frame clones and leaves some out. Among about 12,000 clones listed, approximately 80% were seen once. The sample comprised CD8+ T cells sorted from blood. These receptor sequences come from a man over 45 in good health.

The J gene is TRBJ1-2, the V gene TRBV29-1; TRBD1 matches at 7 bases. In germline, CDR1 is SQVTM, CDR2 ANQGSEA. The V and J ends lost 7 bases and 7 bases, in that order; junction bases with no gene match: 9. The length of the CDR3 is 12 residues. CDR3 sequence: CSAYRGGGGYTF. In nucleotides, the CDR3 is TGCAGCGCGTACAGGGGCGGGGGTGGCTACACCTTC.

The rearrangement joins TRBV28 to TRBJ2-1; D possibly corresponds to TRBD2 (6 bases). The V gene lost 6 bases and the J gene lost 4 bases, with 16 bases spanning the gap. The CDR3 length is 15 residues. Looked up from germline, CDR1 is MDHEN and CDR2 is SYDVKM. CDR3 bases: TGTGCCAGCAGGGGACTGGGGGTTGGGTACAATGAGCAGTTCTTC. Translated, it gives CASRGLGVGYNEQFF.

The chain recombines TRBV6-1 with TRBJ2-3; TRBD2 is a possible D gene (6 bases). This CDR3 contains 16 residues. V was trimmed by 0 bases and J by 1 base, leaving 11 bases between them. Germline-derived CDR1 and CDR2 are MNHNS and SASEGT. CDR3: CASSEAEGGGTDTQYF. The CDR3 bases are TGTGCCAGCAGTGAAGCTGAGGGCGGGGGCACAGATACGCAGTATTTT.

This chain links TRBV27 with TRBJ2-1; weak D call: TRBD1 (9 bases). CDR3 length: 15 amino acids. The germline gives CDR1 MNHEY, CDR2 SMNVEV (reference sequence). Between the trimmed V and J ends, which lost 5 bases and 8 bases, there was a span of 19 bases. The CDR3, as DNA: TGTGCCAGCAGTCGGGGGACAGGGACTAGGGATGAGCAGTTCTTC. It is translated as CASSRGTGTRDEQFF.

This clone has only a few counts. The chain's CDR3 is CASSYGTGYNEQFF. CDR3 in DNA: TGTGCCAGCAGCTACGGGACAGGGTACAATGAGCAGTTCTTC. J is TRBJ2-1 and V is TRBV7-6, with 9 bases fitting TRBD1. The V and J ends lost 4 bases and 4 bases, in that order; junction bases with no gene match: 2. CDR1 is SGHVS, CDR2 FNYEAQ, per germline. There are 14 residues in the CDR3.

This clone was observed a single time. This chain links TRBV5-1 with TRBJ1-5, with 9 bases identical to TRBD1. CDR1 and CDR2 (germline): SGHRS, YFSETQ. The CDR3 sequence is 14 residues long. Trimming removed 5 bases from V and 7 bases from J; junction bases left unmatched: 7. The CDR3 DNA follows: TGCGCCAGCAGATACCGGACAGGGGTCCAGCCCCAGCATTTT. This gives the protein CASRYRTGVQPQHF.

This chain connects TRBV4-2 to TRBJ2-1; 8 nucleotides match TRBD2. This CDR3 has 16 amino acids. Germline V CDR1 and CDR2: LGHNA, YNFKEQ. With V trimmed by 6 bases and J by 5 bases, 12 bases remained unmatched. CDR3 DNA sequence: TGTGCCAGCAGTCTACTTAACGGGGGGGCGAACAATGAGCAGTTCTTC. Translating it yields CASSLLNGGANNEQFF.